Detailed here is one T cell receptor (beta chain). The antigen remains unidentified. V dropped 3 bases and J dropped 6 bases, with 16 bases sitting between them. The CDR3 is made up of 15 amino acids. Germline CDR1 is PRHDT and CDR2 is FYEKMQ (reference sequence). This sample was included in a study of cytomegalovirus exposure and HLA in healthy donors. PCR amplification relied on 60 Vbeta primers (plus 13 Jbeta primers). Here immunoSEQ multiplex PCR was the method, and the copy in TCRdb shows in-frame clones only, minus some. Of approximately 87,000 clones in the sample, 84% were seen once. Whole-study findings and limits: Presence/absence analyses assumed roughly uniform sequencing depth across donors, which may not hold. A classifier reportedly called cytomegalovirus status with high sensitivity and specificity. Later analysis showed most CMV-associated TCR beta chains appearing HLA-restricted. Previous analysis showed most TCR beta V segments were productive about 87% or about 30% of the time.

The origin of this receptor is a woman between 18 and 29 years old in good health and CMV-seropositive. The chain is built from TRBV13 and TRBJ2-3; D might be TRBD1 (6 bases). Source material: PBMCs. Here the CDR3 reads CASSLDRQGFDTQYF. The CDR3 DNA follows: TGTGCCAGCAGCTTGGATCGTCAGGGGTTTGATACGCAGTATTTT.